This T cell receptor (beta chain) was found in a study of T cell responses to AZD1222 COVID-19 vaccine. Sequenced by immunoSEQ multiplex PCR; TCRdb stores in-frame clones only, minus some. This sample has roughly 100,000 clones, with roughly 91% found just once. V was pared by 4 bases and J by 7 bases, with 8 bases between. The V gene's germline CDR1 is SQVTM and CDR2 ANQGSEA. This CDR3 region has 11 residues. Sequenced material: peripheral blood, taken on day 0 of AZD1222 vaccination. This TCR was sampled from an adult in good health. The gene calls are TRBV29-1 and TRBJ2-1; D remains ambiguous. The CDR3 sequence is CSVGWKNEQFF. The DNA of the CDR3 is TGCAGCGTTGGCTGGAAAAATGAGCAGTTCTTC.